Listed below are T cell receptor beta chains from one sample, sequenced in a study of blood T cell repertoires in COVID-19. The table came from immunoSEQ multiplex PCR; TCRdb's copy has only in-frame clones and leaves some out. The sample yields nearly 250,000 clones, 75% to 85% seen once. The material sequenced was PBMCs or T cells enriched from blood (not recorded which). Every receptor here comes from a woman aged 45-65 years with acute COVID-19. The CDR3 runs from the conserved cysteine through the conserved F or W. The order of the fields is CDR3 protein, J gene, V gene.

CASSSILAKTGELFF TRBJ2-2 TRBV7-2
CASSLVLASLGGNTIYF TRBJ1-3 TRBV5-6
CAWTGGVEAFF TRBJ1-1 TRBV30
CASSSAAGQGGEQYF TRBJ2-7 TRBV27
CASSFWTGRKTEAFF TRBJ1-1 TRBV19
CASSQRGPGETQYF TRBJ2-5 TRBV4-3
CASSSPTGAPNTEAFF TRBJ1-1 TRBV6-5
CASSDDRGHTNEKLFF TRBJ1-4 TRBV19
CASSASSGAYNEQFF TRBJ2-1 TRBV9
CASSLAWAGGADTQYF TRBJ2-3 TRBV7-2
CSASSLAADTQYF TRBJ2-3 TRBV20-1
CASFTAGAGEKLFF TRBJ1-4 TRBV18
CASSMPGQGNEKLFF TRBJ1-4 TRBV5-4
CATLAGSTDTQYF TRBJ2-3 TRBV2
CASPRGSGGRNEQFF TRBJ2-1 TRBV2
CASSQQRQLMNTEAFF TRBJ1-1 TRBV14
CASSLVGLAGGNTYQETQYF TRBJ2-5 TRBV7-6
CASSVDPAGVYEQYF TRBJ2-7 TRBV9
CASSSRWTAFYGYTF TRBJ1-2 TRBV27
CASSPGSQETQYF TRBJ2-5 TRBV18
CASTGGERRGNSPLHF TRBJ1-6 TRBV2
CASRGGTPSNQPQHF TRBJ1-5 TRBV5-8
CASRGGQGPTNEKLFF TRBJ1-4 TRBV4-1
CAWGAGYTF TRBJ1-2 TRBV30
CASSPFETSNTGELFF TRBJ2-2 TRBV18